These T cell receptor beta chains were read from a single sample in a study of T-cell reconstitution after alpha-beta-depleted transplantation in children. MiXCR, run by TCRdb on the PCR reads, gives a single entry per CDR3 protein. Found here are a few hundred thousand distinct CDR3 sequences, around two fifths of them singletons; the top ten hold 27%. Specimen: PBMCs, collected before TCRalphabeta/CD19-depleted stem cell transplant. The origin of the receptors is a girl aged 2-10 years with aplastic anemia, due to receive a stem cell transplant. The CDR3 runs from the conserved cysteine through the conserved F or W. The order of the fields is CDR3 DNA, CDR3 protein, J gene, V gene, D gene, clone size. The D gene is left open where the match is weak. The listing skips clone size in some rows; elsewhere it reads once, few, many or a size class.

CDR3 DNA: TGTGCCAGCAGCTTCCAGGGGGCGAGTTGGCAAGAGACCCAGTACTTC; CDR3 protein: CASSFQGASWQETQYF; J gene: TRBJ2-5; V gene: TRBV7-9; D gene: TRBD1; clone size: few
CDR3 DNA: TGTGCCACCAGTGATCCGGCGACAGGGCCATATGGCTACACCTTC; CDR3 protein: CATSDPATGPYGYTF; J gene: TRBJ1-2; V gene: TRBV24-1; D gene: TRBD1; clone size: NA
CDR3 DNA: TGCAGTGCTAGGACCCCACTAGCGGGAGGATCAGATACGCAGTATTTT; CDR3 protein: CSARTPLAGGSDTQYF; J gene: TRBJ2-3; V gene: TRBV20-1; D gene: TRBD2; clone size: NA
CDR3 DNA: TGCAGTGGGGTTGACCAGGGGGTCGCAGATACGCAGTATTTT; CDR3 protein: CSGVDQGVADTQYF; J gene: TRBJ2-3; V gene: TRBV20-1; D gene: TRBD1; clone size: once
CDR3 DNA: TGTGCCAGCAGTTCACTAGCGGGAGGCCCCAATGAGCAGTTCTTC; CDR3 protein: CASSSLAGGPNEQFF; J gene: TRBJ2-1; V gene: TRBV6-2/TRBV6-3; D gene: TRBD2; clone size: many
CDR3 DNA: TGTGCCAGCAGTACCAGGGTCTTAGCCAAAAACATTCAGTACTTC; CDR3 protein: CASSTRVLAKNIQYF; J gene: TRBJ2-4; V gene: TRBV12-3/TRBV12-4; D gene: NA; clone size: NA
CDR3 DNA: TGTGCCAGCAGCTTCGCTAGCGGGAGGAGGAAAGATACGCAGTATTTT; CDR3 protein: CASSFASGRRKDTQYF; J gene: TRBJ2-3; V gene: TRBV7-9; D gene: TRBD2; clone size: few
CDR3 DNA: TGTGCCACCATGGCGGGAACGAACACCGGGGAGCTGTTTTTT; CDR3 protein: CATMAGTNTGELFF; J gene: TRBJ2-2; V gene: TRBV24-1; D gene: NA; clone size: many
CDR3 DNA: TGCAGTGCTAAAAGAGGATCCGGGACAGGCTATCAGCCCCAGCATTTT; CDR3 protein: CSAKRGSGTGYQPQHF; J gene: TRBJ1-5; V gene: TRBV20-1; D gene: TRBD1; clone size: NA
CDR3 DNA: TGTGCCAGCTCACCACCGGTGGGACTAGCGGGAGAGGGGGGCTACAATGAGCAGTTCTTC; CDR3 protein: CASSPPVGLAGEGGYNEQFF; J gene: TRBJ2-1; V gene: TRBV18; D gene: TRBD2; clone size: NA
CDR3 DNA: TGTGCCAGCAGCTTAGTGGCCGAACATTCCGGAGATACGCAGTATTTT; CDR3 protein: CASSLVAEHSGDTQYF; J gene: TRBJ2-3; V gene: TRBV7-2; D gene: NA; clone size: NA
CDR3 DNA: TGTGCCAGCAGCTTATCTTCCGGACTCGGAATAGGGGAGCAGTTCTTC; CDR3 protein: CASSLSSGLGIGEQFF; J gene: TRBJ2-1; V gene: TRBV7-9; D gene: NA; clone size: many
CDR3 DNA: TGTGCCAGCAGTTCCCTACGGGACGGAGGGGCAGATACGCAGTATTTT; CDR3 protein: CASSSLRDGGADTQYF; J gene: TRBJ2-3; V gene: TRBV27; D gene: NA; clone size: few
CDR3 DNA: TGTGCCAGCAGTTCGAGGGACAGGGGGGGTTATGGGCAGTACTTC; CDR3 protein: CASSSRDRGGYGQYF; J gene: TRBJ2-7; V gene: TRBV28; D gene: TRBD1; clone size: NA